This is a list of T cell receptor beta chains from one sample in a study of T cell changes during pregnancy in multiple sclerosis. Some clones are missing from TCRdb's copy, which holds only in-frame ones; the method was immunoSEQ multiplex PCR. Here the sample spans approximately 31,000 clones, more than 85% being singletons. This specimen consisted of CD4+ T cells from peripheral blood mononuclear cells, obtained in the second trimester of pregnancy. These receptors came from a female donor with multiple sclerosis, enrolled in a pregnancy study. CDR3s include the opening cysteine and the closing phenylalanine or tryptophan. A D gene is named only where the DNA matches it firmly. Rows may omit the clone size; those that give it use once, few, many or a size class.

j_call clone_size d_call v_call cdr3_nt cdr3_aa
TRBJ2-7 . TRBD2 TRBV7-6 TGTGCCAGCAGCGAGTCAGGGTCTAGCGGGGCCTACGAGCAGTACTTC CASSESGSSGAYEQYF
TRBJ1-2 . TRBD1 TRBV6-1 TGTGCCAGCAGTGAAGGATTTACAGGGGGGGACTATGGCTACACCTTC CASSEGFTGGDYGYTF
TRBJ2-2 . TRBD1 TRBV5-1 TGCGCCAGCAGCTTACAGGGGACCGGGGAGCTGTTTTTT CASSLQGTGELFF
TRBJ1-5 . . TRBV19 TGTGCCAGTAGCAAGAACAGGGAACAGCCCCAGCATTTT CASSKNREQPQHF
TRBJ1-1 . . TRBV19 TGTGCCAGTAGTATATCGCCGGGAGGTCGGGCCTCTGCCGCTTTCTTT CASSISPGGRASAAFF
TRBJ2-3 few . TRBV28 TGTGCCAGCTCGAGACAGCCCCCCTCAGCAGATACGCAGTATTTT CASSRQPPSADTQYF
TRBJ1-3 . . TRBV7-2 TGTGCCAGCAGCAAACTCCTGCGCTCTGGAAACACCATATATTTT CASSKLLRSGNTIYF
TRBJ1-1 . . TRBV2 TGTGCCAGCAGCCTTCGCGGGGGTAAAATGAACACTGAAGCTTTCTTT CASSLRGGKMNTEAFF
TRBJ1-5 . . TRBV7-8 TGTGCCAGCAGCTTACAGTATGGGACTGACCTGCCCCAGCATTTT CASSLQYGTDLPQHF
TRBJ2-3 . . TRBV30 TGTGCCTGGAGTGGGGGGGTGAGCGACACAGATACGCAGTATTTT CAWSGGVSDTDTQYF
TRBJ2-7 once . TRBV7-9 TGTGCCAGCAGCTTAGTGCTGCGCGAGCAGTACTTC CASSLVLREQYF
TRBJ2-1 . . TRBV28 TGTGCCTTAAAAGGAACAGGGGGGGTCAATGAGCAGTTCTTC CALKGTGGVNEQFF
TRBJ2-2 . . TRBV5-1 TGCGCCAGCGCACGGGGAGCTCTAAACACCGGGGAGCTGTTTTTT CASARGALNTGELFF
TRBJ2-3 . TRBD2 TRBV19 TGTGCCAGTAGTATAGATCCCAGCGGGGTAGATACGCAGTATTTT CASSIDPSGVDTQYF
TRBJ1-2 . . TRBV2 TGTGCCAGCAGTGAAAGGGGGGGGGCTCTTAACTATGGCTACACCTTC CASSERGGALNYGYTF